This T cell receptor beta chain emerged from a study of response to subunit inactivated influenza vaccine. General study results and limits: Authors suggested each seasonal flu vaccination may recruit only limited numbers of new T cells.

As concerns this clonotype: Its antigen is currently unknown.

MiXCR was run by TCRdb on the RT-PCR reads, yielding one entry per CDR3 protein. The sample yields a few hundred thousand distinct CDR3 sequences, around a fifth seen once. CDR1 SEHNR and CDR2 FQNEAQ come from the germline V gene (reference sequence). J gave up 1 base and V 6 bases, and 14 bases lay outside the gene matches. The CDR3 loop spans 17 amino acids. This material consisted of PBMCs from blood, taken 21 months after vaccination. The TCR originated in a man between 50 and 75 years old who received an inactivated influenza vaccine. V gene TRBV7-9 combines with J gene TRBJ1-1; TRBD1 aligns across 7 bases. This chain's CDR3 is CASRSRGAGGTNTEAFF. CDR3 bases: TGTGCCAGCAGATCACGGGGGGCAGGGGGTACGAACACTGAAGCTTTCTTT.